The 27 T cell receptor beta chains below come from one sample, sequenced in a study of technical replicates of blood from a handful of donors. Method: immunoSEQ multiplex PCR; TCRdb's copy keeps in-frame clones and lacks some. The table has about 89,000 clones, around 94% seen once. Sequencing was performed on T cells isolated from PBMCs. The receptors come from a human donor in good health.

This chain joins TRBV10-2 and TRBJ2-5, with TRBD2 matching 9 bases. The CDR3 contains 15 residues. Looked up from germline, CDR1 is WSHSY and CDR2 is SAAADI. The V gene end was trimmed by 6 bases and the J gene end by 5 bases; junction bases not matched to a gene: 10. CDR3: CASSIVAGERETQYF. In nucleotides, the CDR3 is TGCGCCAGCAGCATAGTAGCGGGGGAGAGGGAGACCCAGTACTTC.

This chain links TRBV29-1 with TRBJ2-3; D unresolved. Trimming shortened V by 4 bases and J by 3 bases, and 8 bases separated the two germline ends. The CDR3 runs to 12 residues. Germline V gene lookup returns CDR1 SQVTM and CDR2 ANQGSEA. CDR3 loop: CSVVKLTDTQYF. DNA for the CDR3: TGCAGCGTTGTTAAGCTAACAGATACGCAGTATTTT.

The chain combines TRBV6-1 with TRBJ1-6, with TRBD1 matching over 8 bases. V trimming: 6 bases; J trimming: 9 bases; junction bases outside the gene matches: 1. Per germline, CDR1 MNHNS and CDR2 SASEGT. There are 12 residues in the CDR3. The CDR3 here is CASRGQVSPLHF. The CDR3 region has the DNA TGTGCCAGCAGGGGACAGGTTTCACCCCTCCACTTT.

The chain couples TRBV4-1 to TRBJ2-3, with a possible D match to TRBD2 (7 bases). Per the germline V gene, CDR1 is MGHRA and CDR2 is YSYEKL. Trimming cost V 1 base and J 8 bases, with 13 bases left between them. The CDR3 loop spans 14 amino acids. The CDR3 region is CASSQVGGPGTQYF. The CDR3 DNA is TGCGCCAGCAGCCAAGTGGGGGGGCCGGGTACGCAGTATTTT.

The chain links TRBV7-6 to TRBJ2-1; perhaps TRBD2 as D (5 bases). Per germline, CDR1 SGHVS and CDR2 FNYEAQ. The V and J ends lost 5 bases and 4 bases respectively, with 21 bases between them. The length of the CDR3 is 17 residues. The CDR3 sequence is CASSPTLSGQRYNEQFF. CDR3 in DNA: TGTGCCAGCAGCCCAACCTTATCTGGTCAGCGGTACAATGAGCAGTTCTTC.

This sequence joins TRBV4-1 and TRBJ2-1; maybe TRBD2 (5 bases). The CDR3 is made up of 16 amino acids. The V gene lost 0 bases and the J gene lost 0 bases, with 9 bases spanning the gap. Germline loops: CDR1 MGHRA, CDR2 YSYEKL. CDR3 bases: TGCGCCAGCAGCCAAGAGGCTAGCTTCTCCTACAATGAGCAGTTCTTC. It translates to CASSQEASFSYNEQFF.

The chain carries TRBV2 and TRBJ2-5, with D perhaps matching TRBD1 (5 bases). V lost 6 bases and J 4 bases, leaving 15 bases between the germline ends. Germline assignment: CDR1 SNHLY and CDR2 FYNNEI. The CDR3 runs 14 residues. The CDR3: CASSTSDTRETQYF. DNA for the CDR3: TGTGCCAGCAGCACCTCGGACACGCGAGAGACCCAGTACTTC.

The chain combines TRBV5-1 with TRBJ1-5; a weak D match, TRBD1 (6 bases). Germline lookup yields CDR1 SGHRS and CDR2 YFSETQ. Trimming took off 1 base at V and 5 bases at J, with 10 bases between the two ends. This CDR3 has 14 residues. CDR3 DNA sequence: TGCGCCAGCAGCTTGTCCCCAGGGGATCAGCCCCAGCATTTT. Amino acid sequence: CASSLSPGDQPQHF.

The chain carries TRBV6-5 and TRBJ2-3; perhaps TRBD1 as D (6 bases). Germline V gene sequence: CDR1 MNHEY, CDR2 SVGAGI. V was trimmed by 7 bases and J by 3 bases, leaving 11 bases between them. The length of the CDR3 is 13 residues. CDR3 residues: CASTPQGTDTQYF. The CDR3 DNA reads TGTGCCAGCACCCCACAGGGAACAGATACGCAGTATTTT.

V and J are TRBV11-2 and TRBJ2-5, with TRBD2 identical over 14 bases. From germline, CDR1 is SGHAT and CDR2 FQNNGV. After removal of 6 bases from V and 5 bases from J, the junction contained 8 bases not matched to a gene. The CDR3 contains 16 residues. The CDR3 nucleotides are TGTGCCAGCAGGGGGACTAGCGGGAGCGAATGGGAGACCCAGTACTTC. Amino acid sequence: CASRGTSGSEWETQYF.

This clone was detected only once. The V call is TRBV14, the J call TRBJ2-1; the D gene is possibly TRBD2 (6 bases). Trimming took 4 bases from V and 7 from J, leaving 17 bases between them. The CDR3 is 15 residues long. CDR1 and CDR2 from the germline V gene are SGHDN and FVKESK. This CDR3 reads CASSLTGVLVNEQFF. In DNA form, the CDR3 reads TGTGCCAGCAGCCTTACGGGAGTCTTAGTGAATGAGCAGTTCTTC.

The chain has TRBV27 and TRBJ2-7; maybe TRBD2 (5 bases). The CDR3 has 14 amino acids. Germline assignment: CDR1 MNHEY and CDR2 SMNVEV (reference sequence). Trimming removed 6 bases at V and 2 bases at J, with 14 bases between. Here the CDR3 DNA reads TGTGCCAGCAGCCCTGTGGGGAGTGCCTACGAGCAGTACTTC. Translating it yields CASSPVGSAYEQYF.

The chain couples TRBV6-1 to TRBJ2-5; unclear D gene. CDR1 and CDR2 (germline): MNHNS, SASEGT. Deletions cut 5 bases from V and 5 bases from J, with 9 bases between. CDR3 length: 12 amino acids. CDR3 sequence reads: CASSIARETQYF. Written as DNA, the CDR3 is TGTGCCAGCAGTATTGCCAGGGAGACCCAGTACTTC.

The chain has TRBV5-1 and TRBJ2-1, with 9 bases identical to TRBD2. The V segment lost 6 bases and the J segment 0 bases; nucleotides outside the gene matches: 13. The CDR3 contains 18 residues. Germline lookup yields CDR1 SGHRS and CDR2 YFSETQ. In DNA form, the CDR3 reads TGCGCCAGCACCCCCGGTAGCGGGAGATTTGACTCCTACAATGAGCAGTTCTTC. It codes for CASTPGSGRFDSYNEQFF.

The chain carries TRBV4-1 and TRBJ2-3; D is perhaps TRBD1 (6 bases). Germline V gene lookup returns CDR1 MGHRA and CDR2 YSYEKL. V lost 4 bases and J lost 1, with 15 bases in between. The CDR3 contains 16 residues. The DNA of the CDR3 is TGCGCCAGCAGCCCCCTCGGGACAAGGGGCACAGATACGCAGTATTTT. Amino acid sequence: CASSPLGTRGTDTQYF.

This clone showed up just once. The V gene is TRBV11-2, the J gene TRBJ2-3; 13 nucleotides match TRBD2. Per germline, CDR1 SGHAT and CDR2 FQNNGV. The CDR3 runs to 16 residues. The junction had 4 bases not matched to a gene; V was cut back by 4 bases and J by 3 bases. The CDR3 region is CASSSLAGGLTDTQYF. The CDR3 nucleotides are TGTGCCAGCAGCTCACTAGCGGGAGGGTTAACAGATACGCAGTATTTT.

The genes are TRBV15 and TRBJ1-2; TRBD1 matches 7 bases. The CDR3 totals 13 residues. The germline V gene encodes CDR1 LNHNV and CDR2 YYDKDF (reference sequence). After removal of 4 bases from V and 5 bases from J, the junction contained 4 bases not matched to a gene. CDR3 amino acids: CATSNRGLYGYTF. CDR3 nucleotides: TGTGCCACCAGCAACAGGGGCTTATATGGCTACACCTTC.

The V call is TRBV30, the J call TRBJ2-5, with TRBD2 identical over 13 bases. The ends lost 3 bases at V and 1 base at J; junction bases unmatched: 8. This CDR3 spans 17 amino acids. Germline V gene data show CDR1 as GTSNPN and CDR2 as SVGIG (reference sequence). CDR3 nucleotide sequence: TGTGCCTGGAGAGGGGGGACTAGCGGGGTTTTCCAAGAGACCCAGTACTTC. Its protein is CAWRGGTSGVFQETQYF.

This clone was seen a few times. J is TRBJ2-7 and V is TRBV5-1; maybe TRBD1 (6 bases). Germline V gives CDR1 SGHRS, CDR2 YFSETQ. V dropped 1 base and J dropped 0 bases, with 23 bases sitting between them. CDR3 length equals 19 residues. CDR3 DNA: TGCGCCAGCAGCTTGACAGGGTTCCCTCTGTCCTCCTTCTCCTACGAGCAGTACTTC. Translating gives CASSLTGFPLSSFSYEQYF.

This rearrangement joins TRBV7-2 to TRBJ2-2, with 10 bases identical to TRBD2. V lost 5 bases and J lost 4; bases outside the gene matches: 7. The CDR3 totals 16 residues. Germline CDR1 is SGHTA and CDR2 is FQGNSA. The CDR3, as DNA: TGTGCCAGCAGCCATAGCGGGGGGCCCTTCACCGGGGAGCTGTTTTTT. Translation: CASSHSGGPFTGELFF.

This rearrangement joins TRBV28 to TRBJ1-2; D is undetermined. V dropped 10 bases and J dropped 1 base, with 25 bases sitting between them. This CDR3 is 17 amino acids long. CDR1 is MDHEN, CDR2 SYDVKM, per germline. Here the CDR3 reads CAISFPGRDEVNYGYTF. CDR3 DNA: TGTGCCATCAGCTTCCCGGGTAGAGATGAAGTTAACTATGGCTACACCTTC.

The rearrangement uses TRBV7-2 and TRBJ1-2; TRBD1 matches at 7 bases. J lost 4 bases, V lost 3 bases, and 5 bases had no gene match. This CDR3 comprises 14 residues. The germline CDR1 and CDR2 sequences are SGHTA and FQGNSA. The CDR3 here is CASSLTGSVYGYTF. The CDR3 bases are TGTGCCAGCAGCTTGACAGGGTCAGTCTATGGCTACACCTTC.

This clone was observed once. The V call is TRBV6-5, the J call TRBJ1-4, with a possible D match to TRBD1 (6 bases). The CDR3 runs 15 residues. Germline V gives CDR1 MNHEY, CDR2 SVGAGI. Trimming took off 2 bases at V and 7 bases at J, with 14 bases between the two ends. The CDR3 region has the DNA TGTGCCAGCAGTTACGAGCGGGGGGCGCCTGAAAAACTGTTTTTT. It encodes CASSYERGAPEKLFF.

This chain's CDR3 is CASSEVGEGTGELFF. In DNA form, the CDR3 reads TGTGCCAGCAGTGAAGTGGGAGAGGGTACCGGGGAGCTGTTTTTT. The chain has TRBV2 and TRBJ2-2; D perhaps matches TRBD2 (5 bases). The CDR3 has 15 residues. Germline CDR1 and CDR2: SNHLY and FYNNEI. The ends were cut back, 1 base at V and 5 bases at J, with 11 bases in the middle.

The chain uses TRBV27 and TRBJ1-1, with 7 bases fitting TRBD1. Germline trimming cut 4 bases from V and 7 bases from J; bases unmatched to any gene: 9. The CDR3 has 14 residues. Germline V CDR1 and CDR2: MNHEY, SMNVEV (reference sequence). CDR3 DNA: TGTGCCAGCAGTTCTACCCCAGGGGGAGGTGAAGCTTTCTTT. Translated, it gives CASSSTPGGGEAFF.

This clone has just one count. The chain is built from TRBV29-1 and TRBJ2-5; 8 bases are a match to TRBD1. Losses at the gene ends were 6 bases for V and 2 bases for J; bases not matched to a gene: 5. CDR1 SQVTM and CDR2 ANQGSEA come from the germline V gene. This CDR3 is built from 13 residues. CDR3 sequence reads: CSVSTGGQETQYF. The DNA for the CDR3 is TGCAGCGTATCCACAGGGGGACAAGAGACCCAGTACTTC.

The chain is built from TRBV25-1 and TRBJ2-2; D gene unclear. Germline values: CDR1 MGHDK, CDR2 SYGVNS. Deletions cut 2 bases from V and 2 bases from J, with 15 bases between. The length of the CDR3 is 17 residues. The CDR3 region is CASSESEVLPNTGELFF. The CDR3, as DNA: TGTGCCAGCAGTGAAAGTGAGGTTTTACCCAACACCGGGGAGCTGTTTTTT.